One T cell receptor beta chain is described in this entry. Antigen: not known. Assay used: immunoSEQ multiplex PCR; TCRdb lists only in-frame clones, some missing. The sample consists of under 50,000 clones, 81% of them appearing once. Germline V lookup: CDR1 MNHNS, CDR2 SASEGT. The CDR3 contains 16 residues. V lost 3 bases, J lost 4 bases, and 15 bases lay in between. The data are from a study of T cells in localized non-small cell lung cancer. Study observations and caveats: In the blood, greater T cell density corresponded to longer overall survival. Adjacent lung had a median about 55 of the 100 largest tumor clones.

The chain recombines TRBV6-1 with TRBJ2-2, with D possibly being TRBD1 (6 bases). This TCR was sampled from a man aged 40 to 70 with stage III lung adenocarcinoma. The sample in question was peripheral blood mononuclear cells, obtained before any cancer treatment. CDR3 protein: CASSEPGEGGTGELFF. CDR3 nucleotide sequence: TGTGCCAGCAGTGAGCCCGGAGAAGGGGGCACCGGGGAGCTGTTTTTT.